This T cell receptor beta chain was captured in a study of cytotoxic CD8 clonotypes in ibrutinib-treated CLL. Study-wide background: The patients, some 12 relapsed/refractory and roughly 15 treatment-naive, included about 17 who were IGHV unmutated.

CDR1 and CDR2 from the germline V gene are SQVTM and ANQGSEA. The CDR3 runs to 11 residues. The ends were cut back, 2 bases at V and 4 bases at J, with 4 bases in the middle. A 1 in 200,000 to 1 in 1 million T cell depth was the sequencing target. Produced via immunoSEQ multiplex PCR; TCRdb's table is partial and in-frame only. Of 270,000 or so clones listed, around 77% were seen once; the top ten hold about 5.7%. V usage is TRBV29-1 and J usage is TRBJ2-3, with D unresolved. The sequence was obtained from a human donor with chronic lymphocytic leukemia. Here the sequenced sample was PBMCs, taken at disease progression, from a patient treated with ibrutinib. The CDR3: CSVEHSDTQYF. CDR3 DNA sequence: TGCAGCGTTGAACATTCAGATACGCAGTATTTT.